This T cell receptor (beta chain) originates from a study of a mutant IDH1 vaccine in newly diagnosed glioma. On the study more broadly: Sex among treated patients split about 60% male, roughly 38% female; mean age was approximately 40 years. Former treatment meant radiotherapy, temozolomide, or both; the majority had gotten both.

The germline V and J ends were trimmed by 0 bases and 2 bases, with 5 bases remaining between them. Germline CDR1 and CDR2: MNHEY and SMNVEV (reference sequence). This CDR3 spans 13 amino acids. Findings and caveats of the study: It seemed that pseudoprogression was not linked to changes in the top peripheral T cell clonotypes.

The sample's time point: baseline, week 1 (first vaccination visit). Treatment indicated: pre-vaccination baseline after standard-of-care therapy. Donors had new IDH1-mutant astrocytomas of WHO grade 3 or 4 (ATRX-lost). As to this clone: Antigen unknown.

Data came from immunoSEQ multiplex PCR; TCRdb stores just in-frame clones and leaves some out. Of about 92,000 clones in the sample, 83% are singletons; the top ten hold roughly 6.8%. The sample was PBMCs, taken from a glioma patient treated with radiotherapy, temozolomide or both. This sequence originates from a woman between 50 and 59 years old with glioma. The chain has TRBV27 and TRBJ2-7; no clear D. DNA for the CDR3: TGTGCCAGCAGTTTATCCTGGACCTACGAGCAGTACTTC. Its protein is CASSLSWTYEQYF.